This T cell receptor beta chain was obtained from a study of Ad26.COV2.S vaccination and SARS-CoV-2 variants. Study results and limitations: Measurements of TCR breadth and depth may have given underestimates of the total T cell responses. Breadth of non-spike TCRs did not differ between vaccinees and placebo recipients.

This sample's treatment: roughly 20 received Ad26.COV2.S at low or high dose, single or two shots; roughly five received placebo; per-sample allocation not given. Collection of the samples took place on day 63 after the first injection of vaccine or placebo. Ad26.COV2.S expressed prefusion-stabilized spike from the original Wuhan strain. Clones were sequenced by immunoSEQ multiplex PCR, and TCRdb holds only the in-frame ones, with some missing. This table has roughly 400,000 clones, around 91% appearing once. Regarding this clone: Its target is unknown.

Sequenced here: peripheral blood, sampled in a trial of Ad26.COV2.S vaccine versus placebo. This clonotype originated in a person between 18 and 65 years old who received the Ad26.COV2.S COVID-19 vaccine or a placebo.

The CDR3 reads CASAYGQGQETQYF. For the CDR3, the DNA is TGTGCCAGCGCCTACGGACAGGGACAAGAGACCCAGTACTTC. V usage is TRBV27 and J usage is TRBJ2-5, with TRBD1 matching over 8 bases. Germline lookup yields CDR1 MNHEY and CDR2 SMNVEV (reference sequence). The CDR3 is made up of 14 amino acids. J gave up 2 bases and V 8 bases, and 7 bases lay outside the gene matches.